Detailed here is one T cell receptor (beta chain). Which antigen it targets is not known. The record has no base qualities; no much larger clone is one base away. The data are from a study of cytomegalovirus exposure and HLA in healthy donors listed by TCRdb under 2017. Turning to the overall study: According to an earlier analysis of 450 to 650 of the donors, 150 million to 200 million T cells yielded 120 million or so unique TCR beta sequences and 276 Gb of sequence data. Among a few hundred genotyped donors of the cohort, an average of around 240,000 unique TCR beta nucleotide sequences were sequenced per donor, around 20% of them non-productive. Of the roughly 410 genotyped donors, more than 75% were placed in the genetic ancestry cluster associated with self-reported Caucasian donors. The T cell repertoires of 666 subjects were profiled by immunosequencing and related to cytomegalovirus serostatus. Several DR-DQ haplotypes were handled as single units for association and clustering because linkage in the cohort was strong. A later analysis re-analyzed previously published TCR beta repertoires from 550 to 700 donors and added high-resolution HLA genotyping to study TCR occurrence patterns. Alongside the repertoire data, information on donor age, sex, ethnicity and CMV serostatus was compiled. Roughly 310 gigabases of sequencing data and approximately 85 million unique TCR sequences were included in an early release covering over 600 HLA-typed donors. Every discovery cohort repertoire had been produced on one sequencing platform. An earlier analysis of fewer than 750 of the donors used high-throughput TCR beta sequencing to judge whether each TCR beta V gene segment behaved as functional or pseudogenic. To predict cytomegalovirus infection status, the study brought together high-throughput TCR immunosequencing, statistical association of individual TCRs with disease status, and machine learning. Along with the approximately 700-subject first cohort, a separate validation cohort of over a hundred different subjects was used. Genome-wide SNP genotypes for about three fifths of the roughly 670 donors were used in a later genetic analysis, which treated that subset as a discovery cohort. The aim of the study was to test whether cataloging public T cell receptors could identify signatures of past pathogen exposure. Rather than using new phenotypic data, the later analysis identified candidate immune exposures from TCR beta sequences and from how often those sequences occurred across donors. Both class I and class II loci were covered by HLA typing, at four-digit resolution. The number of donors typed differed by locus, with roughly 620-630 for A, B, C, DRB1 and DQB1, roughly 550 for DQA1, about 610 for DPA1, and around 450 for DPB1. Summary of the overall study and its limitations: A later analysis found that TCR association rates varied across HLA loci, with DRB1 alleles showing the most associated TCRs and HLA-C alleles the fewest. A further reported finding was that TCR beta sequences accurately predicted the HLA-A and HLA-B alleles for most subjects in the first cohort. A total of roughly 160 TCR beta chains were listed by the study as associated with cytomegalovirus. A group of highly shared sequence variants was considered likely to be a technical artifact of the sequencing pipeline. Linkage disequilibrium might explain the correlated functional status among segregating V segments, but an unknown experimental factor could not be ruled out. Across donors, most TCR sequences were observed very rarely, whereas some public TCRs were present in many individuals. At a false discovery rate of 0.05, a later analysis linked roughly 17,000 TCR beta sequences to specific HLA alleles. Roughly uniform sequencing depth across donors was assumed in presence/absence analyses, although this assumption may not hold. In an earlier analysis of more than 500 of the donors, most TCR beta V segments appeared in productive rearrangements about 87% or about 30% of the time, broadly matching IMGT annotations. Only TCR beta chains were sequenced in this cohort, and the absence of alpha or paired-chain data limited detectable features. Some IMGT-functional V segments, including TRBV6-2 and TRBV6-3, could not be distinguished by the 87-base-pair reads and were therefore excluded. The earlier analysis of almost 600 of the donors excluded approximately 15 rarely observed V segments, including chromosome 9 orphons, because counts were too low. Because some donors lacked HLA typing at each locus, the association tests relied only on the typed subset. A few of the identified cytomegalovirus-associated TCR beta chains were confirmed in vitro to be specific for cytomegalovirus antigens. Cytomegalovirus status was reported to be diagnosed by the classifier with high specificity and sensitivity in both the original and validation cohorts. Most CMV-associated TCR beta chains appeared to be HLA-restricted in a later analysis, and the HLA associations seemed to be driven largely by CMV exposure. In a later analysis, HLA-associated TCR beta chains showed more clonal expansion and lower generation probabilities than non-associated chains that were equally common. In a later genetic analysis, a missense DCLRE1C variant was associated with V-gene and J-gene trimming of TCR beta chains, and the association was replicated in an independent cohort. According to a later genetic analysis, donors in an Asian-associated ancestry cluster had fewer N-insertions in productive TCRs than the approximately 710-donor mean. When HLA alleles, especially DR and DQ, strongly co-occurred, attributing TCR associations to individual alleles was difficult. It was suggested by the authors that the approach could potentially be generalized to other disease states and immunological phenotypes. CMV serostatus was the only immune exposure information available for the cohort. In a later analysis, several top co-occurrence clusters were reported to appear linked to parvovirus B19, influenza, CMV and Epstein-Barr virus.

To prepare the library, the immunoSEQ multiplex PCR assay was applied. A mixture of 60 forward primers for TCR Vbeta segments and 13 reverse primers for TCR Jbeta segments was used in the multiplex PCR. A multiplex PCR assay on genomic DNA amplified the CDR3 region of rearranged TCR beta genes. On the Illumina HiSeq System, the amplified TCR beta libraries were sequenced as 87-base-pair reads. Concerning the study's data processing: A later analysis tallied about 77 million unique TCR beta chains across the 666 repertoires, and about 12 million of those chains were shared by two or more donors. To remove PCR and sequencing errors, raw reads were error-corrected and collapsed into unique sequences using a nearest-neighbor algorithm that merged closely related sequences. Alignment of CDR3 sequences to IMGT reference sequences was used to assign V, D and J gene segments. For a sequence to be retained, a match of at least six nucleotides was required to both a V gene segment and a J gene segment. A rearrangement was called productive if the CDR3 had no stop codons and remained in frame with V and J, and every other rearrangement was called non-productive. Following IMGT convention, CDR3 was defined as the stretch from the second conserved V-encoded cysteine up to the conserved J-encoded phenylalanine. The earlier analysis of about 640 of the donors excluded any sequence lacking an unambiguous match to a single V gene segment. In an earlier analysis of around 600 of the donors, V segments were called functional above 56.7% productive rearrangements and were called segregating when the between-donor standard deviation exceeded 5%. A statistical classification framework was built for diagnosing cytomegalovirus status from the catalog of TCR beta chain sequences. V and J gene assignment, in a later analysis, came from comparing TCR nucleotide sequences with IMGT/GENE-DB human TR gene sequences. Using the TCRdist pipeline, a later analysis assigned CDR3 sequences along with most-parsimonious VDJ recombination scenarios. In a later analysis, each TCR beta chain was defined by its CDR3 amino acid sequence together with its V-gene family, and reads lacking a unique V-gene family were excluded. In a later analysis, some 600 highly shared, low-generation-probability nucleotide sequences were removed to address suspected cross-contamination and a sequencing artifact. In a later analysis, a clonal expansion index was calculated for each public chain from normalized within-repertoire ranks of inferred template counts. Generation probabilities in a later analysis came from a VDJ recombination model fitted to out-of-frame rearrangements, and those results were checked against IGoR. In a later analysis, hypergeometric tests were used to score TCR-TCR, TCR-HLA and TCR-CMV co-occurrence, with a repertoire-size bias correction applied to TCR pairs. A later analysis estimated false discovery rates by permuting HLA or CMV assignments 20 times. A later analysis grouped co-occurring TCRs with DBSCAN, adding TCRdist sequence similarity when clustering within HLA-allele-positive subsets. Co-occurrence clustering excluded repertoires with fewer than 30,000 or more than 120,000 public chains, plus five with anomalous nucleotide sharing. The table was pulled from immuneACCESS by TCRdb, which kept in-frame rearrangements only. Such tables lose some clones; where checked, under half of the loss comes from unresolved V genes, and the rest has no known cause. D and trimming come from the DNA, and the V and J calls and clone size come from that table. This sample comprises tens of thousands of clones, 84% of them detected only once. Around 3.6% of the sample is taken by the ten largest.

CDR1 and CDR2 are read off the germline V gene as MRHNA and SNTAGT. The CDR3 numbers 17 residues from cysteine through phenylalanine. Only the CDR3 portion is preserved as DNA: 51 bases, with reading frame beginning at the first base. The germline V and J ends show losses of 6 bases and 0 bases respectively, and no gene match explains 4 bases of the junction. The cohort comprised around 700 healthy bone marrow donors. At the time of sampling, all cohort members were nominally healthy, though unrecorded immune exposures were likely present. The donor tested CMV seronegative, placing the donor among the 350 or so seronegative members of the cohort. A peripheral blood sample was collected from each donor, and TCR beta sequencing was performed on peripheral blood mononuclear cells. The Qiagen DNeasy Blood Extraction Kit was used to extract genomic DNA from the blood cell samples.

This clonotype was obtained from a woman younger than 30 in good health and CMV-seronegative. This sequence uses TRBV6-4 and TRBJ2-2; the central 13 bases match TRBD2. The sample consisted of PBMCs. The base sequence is TGTGCCAGCAGCGGACTAGCGGGAGAAGCGAACACCGGGGAGCTGTTTTTT. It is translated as CASSGLAGEANTGELFF.